Listed below are T cell receptor beta chains from one sample, sequenced in a study of regulatory T cells in long-lasting Graves disease. TCRdb used MiXCR to reprocess the multiplex PCR reads, holding one entry per CDR3 protein. The sample gives 550,000 to 700,000 distinct CDR3 sequences, about 16% of which show up once; around 13% is in the top ten. The same specimen was also included in a second study, on T cells in Graves' hyperthyroidism and ophthalmopathy.

Sequenced here: peripheral blood mononuclear cells (PBMCs), sampled at new diagnosis, from a patient treated with antithyroid drugs. These receptors originate from a man between 18 and 35 years old with Graves disease. The CDR3 runs from the conserved cysteine through the conserved F or W. D genes are given only for firm matches. The listing skips clone size in some rows; elsewhere it reads once, few, many or a size class.

J | D | size | length | V | CDR3 | DNA
TRBJ2-2 | NA | NA | 14 | TRBV19 | CASSIRSRTGELFF | TGTGCCAGTAGTATACGGTCCAGGACCGGGGAGCTGTTTTTT
TRBJ1-2 | NA | many | 17 | TRBV27 | CASSLLGVSGAGYGYTF | TGTGCCAGCAGTTTGTTGGGTGTATCGGGGGCCGGGTATGGCTACACCTTC
TRBJ1-4 | NA | few | 12 | TRBV10-3 | CAIRQDNEKLFF | TGTGCCATTAGACAGGATAATGAAAAACTGTTTTTT
TRBJ2-2 | TRBD1 | many | 16 | TRBV20-1 | CSARDAGQGGTGELFF | TGCAGTGCTAGAGACGCAGGACAGGGTGGCACCGGGGAGCTGTTTTTT
TRBJ1-1 | TRBD1 | NA | 16 | TRBV6-2/TRBV6-3 | CASSYSRQGANTEAFF | TGTGCCAGCAGTTACTCGAGGCAGGGGGCGAACACTGAAGCTTTCTTT
TRBJ1-5 | NA | NA | 14 | TRBV20-1 | CSARQTGLDQPQHF | TGCAGTGCTAGACAGACTGGCTTGGACCAGCCCCAGCATTTT
TRBJ2-1 | TRBD2 | many | 13 | TRBV12-3/TRBV12-4 | CASRAGGDNEQFF | TGTGCCAGCAGGGCGGGAGGGGACAATGAGCAGTTCTTC
TRBJ2-1 | TRBD2 | many | 14 | TRBV12-3/TRBV12-4 | CASNRGLAANEQFF | TGTGCCAGCAACCGGGGACTAGCGGCGAATGAGCAGTTCTTC
TRBJ2-1 | TRBD2 | NA | 16 | TRBV9 | CASSVASGGSYNEQFF | TGTGCCAGCAGCGTAGCTAGCGGGGGGTCCTACAATGAGCAGTTCTTC
TRBJ1-4 | TRBD1 | NA | 18 | TRBV7-9 | CASSLAVVTGPDNEKLFF | TGTGCCAGCAGCTTAGCGGTCGTGACAGGGCCAGATAATGAAAAACTGTTTTTT
TRBJ1-4 | TRBD1 | many | 13 | TRBV12-3/TRBV12-4 | CASSSRTGRKLFF | TGTGCCAGCAGTTCCCGGACAGGACGAAAACTGTTTTTT
TRBJ2-7 | TRBD1 | NA | 15 | TRBV29-1 | CSVEDFTGGSYEQYF | TGCAGCGTTGAAGATTTTACAGGGGGGTCCTACGAGCAGTACTTC
TRBJ1-3 | NA | NA | 16 | TRBV5-1 | CASSLASGELGNTIYF | TGCGCCAGCAGCTTGGCCTCGGGGGAACTAGGAAACACCATATATTTT
TRBJ2-1 | TRBD2 | many | 16 | TRBV30 | CAWSVPLAARINEQFF | TGTGCCTGGAGTGTTCCTCTAGCGGCTCGTATCAATGAGCAGTTCTTC
TRBJ2-2 | NA | many | 13 | TRBV5-1 | CASSLPGAGELFF | TGCGCCAGCAGCTTGCCCGGGGCCGGGGAGCTGTTTTTT
TRBJ2-7 | TRBD2 | NA | 15 | TRBV9 | CASSVVGGETYEQYF | TGTGCCAGCAGCGTAGTCGGGGGGGAGACCTACGAGCAGTACTTC
TRBJ2-5 | TRBD1 | many | 13 | TRBV14 | CASSQDRGETQYF | TGTGCCAGCAGTCAAGACAGGGGGGAGACCCAGTACTTC
TRBJ2-3 | TRBD1 | once | 19 | TRBV5-1 | CASSLAGQGPAGGTDTQYF | TGCGCCAGCAGCTTGGCCGGACAGGGGCCCGCGGGGGGCACAGATACGCAGTATTTT
TRBJ2-7 | NA | few | 12 | TRBV29-1 | CSVEEGLYEQYF | TGCAGCGTTGAAGAGGGACTCTACGAGCAGTACTTC
TRBJ1-2 | TRBD1 | NA | 16 | TRBV5-1 | CASSSLGSGGNYGYTF | TGCGCCAGCAGCTCTCTCGGGTCAGGGGGCAACTATGGCTACACCTTC
TRBJ1-1 | NA | NA | 14 | TRBV6-2/TRBV6-3 | CASSYSSGDTEAFF | TGTGCCAGCAGTTACTCGTCCGGGGACACTGAAGCTTTCTTT
TRBJ2-1 | NA | NA | 13 | TRBV5-1 | CASSPMIEDEQFF | TGCGCCAGCAGCCCGATGATAGAGGATGAGCAGTTCTTC
TRBJ2-3 | NA | NA | 13 | TRBV20-1 | CSVPGTPTDTQYF | TGCAGTGTCCCCGGGACTCCCACAGATACGCAGTATTTT
TRBJ1-1 | TRBD1 | NA | 14 | TRBV12-3/TRBV12-4 | CASNPGGDSLKAFF | TGTGCCAGCAATCCCGGGGGGGACAGTCTCAAAGCTTTCTTT
TRBJ2-3 | NA | few | 14 | TRBV20-1 | CSARGAGSTDTQYF | TGCAGTGCTAGGGGGGCGGGAAGCACAGATACGCAGTATTTT
TRBJ2-5 | NA | many | 13 | TRBV7-3 | CASSLNSLETQYF | TGTGCCAGCAGCCTTAACAGCCTTGAGACCCAGTACTTC
TRBJ2-7 | TRBD2 | many | 14 | TRBV27 | CASSRSGRWYEQYF | TGTGCCAGCAGTCGTAGCGGGAGGTGGTACGAGCAGTACTTC
TRBJ2-1 | NA | NA | 13 | TRBV19 | CASSVSSNNEQFF | TGTGCCAGTAGTGTCAGCTCAAACAATGAGCAGTTCTTC
TRBJ2-5 | NA | many | 13 | TRBV2 | CASSEGSGGTQYF | TGTGCCAGCAGTGAAGGGTCCGGGGGGACCCAGTACTTC
TRBJ1-5 | NA | many | 15 | TRBV20-1 | CSASTTGYSNQPQHF | TGCAGTGCCAGTACTACAGGATATAGCAATCAGCCCCAGCATTTT
TRBJ2-1 | NA | NA | 14 | TRBV12-3/TRBV12-4 | CASTSGNLYNEQFF | TGTGCCAGCACCTCGGGGAACCTATACAATGAGCAGTTCTTC
TRBJ2-1 | NA | few | 13 | TRBV29-1 | CSAGAGSYNEQFF | TGCAGCGCCGGGGCGGGCTCCTACAATGAGCAGTTCTTC
TRBJ2-1 | NA | few | 18 | TRBV18 | CASSHNPGLVSSYNEQFF | TGTGCCAGCTCACATAACCCGGGACTGGTGAGCTCCTACAATGAGCAGTTCTTC
TRBJ2-7 | TRBD2 | NA | 15 | TRBV28 | CASTLAGRHSYEQYF | TGTGCCAGCACCCTAGCGGGAAGGCACTCCTACGAGCAGTACTTC
TRBJ1-1 | TRBD1 | NA | 16 | TRBV18 | CASSPDRVQVLTEAFF | TGTGCCAGCTCACCCGACAGGGTCCAAGTCCTCACTGAAGCTTTCTTT
TRBJ2-3 | NA | many | 16 | TRBV12-3/TRBV12-4 | CASSLGGRAHTDTQYF | TGTGCCAGCAGTTTAGGGGGCCGAGCTCACACAGATACGCAGTATTTT
TRBJ1-3 | NA | once | 19 | TRBV27 | CASSLMSGGAGSSGNTIYF | TGTGCCAGCAGTTTGATGTCGGGGGGCGCGGGATCATCCGGAAACACCATATATTTT
TRBJ1-1 | NA | many | 17 | TRBV3-1 | CASSQELGGQKGAEAFF | TGTGCCAGCAGCCAAGAATTAGGGGGGCAGAAGGGCGCTGAAGCTTTCTTT
TRBJ2-7 | NA | NA | 14 | TRBV7-2 | CASSLSGSTGEQYF | TGTGCCAGCAGCTTATCTGGGTCCACGGGGGAGCAGTACTTC
TRBJ2-1 | TRBD1 | NA | 12 | TRBV20-1 | CSDQGVYNEQFF | TGCAGCGACCAGGGGGTCTACAATGAGCAGTTCTTC
TRBJ1-5 | NA | NA | 15 | TRBV28 | CASRETGPPVQPQHF | TGTGCCAGCAGGGAAACCGGCCCCCCGGTCCAGCCCCAGCATTTT
TRBJ2-6 | NA | many | 13 | TRBV12-3/TRBV12-4 | CATSSSGANVLTF | TGTGCCACGTCGAGCTCTGGGGCCAACGTCCTGACTTTC
TRBJ2-7 | TRBD1 | NA | 15 | TRBV14 | CASSPPGQGTDVQYF | TGTGCCAGCAGCCCACCGGGACAGGGTACCGACGTGCAGTACTTC
TRBJ2-5 | TRBD2 | many | 18 | TRBV6-1 | CASSNTGTTLGGQETQYF | TGTGCCAGCAGTAATACCGGGACTACCCTCGGGGGACAAGAGACCCAGTACTTC
TRBJ1-1 | TRBD1 | NA | 17 | TRBV7-9 | CASSANRGRSTGTEAFF | TGTGCCAGCAGCGCAAACAGGGGGCGGTCCACGGGAACTGAAGCTTTCTTT
TRBJ2-1 | NA | many | 15 | TRBV6-1 | CASSEAWGLTNEQFF | TGTGCCAGCAGTGAAGCTTGGGGGCTCACAAATGAGCAGTTCTTC
TRBJ1-5 | NA | few | 16 | TRBV27 | CASSRNRGADNQPQHF | TGTGCCAGCAGTAGGAATAGGGGGGCCGACAATCAGCCCCAGCATTTT
TRBJ1-5 | NA | many | 14 | TRBV28 | CASSLGTSSQPQHF | TGTGCCAGCAGTTTGGGGACATCTTCCCAGCCCCAGCATTTT
TRBJ2-1 | TRBD2 | many | 18 | TRBV28 | CASSYPVVAGVAYNEQFF | TGTGCCAGCAGTTACCCGGTGGTAGCGGGAGTTGCCTACAATGAGCAGTTCTTC
TRBJ2-7 | TRBD1 | many | 14 | TRBV3-1 | CASSQGDRHYEQYF | TGTGCCAGCAGCCAAGGGGACAGACATTACGAGCAGTACTTC
TRBJ1-3 | NA | many | 14 | TRBV30 | CAWSVGVSGNTIYF | TGTGCCTGGAGCGTAGGTGTATCTGGAAACACCATATATTTT
TRBJ2-5 | TRBD2 | few | 13 | TRBV29-1 | CSAGTSGEETQYF | TGCAGCGCGGGGACTAGCGGCGAAGAGACCCAGTACTTC
TRBJ2-1 | TRBD2 | NA | 14 | TRBV4-1 | CASMRGRIDNEQFF | TGCGCCAGCATGCGCGGGAGGATCGACAATGAGCAGTTCTTC
TRBJ2-5 | NA | many | 11 | TRBV7-9 | CASSFTETQYF | TGTGCCAGCAGCTTTACAGAGACCCAGTACTTC
TRBJ2-3 | TRBD2 | many | 16 | TRBV27 | CASSPLAGEGTDTQYF | TGTGCCAGCAGTCCTCTAGCGGGAGAGGGGACAGATACGCAGTATTTT